This TCR beta chain was identified in a study of blood T cell repertoires in COVID-19. Study members were between roughly 18 and 89 years old and lived in 20 to 25 US regions. Before being deemed recovered, Cohort 3 donors had two negative PCRs, clearance, or symptom resolution. TCRdb's copy holds only in-frame clones and misses some; the assay was immunoSEQ multiplex PCR. The table records about 330,000 clones, approximately 89% of them present only once. This clonotype originated in a woman aged 25-40 years who had recovered from COVID-19. The sample comprised PBMCs or T cells enriched from blood (not recorded which).

Here the CDR3 reads CASSYEDTIYF. The CDR3 region has the DNA TGTGCCAGCAGTTACGAGGACACCATATATTTT. This chain joins TRBV12-3 or TRBV12-4 and TRBJ1-3; the D is unclear. Trimming left V 4 bases short and J 8 bases short, with 6 bases between. The CDR3 contains 11 residues.